The 23 T cell receptor beta chains listed next were all sequenced from one sample in a study of PD-1 blockade in mismatch repair-deficient tumors. Profiled with immunoSEQ multiplex PCR; TCRdb holds only in-frame clones, not every one. Here the sample spans tens of thousands of clones, 81% being singletons. The sample was peripheral blood, taken 12 weeks after starting pembrolizumab. Every receptor here comes from an adult with mismatch repair-deficient cancer.

The chain couples TRBV4-3 to TRBJ1-1, with D unclear. The CDR3 is 14 amino acids. The V gene lost 0 bases and the J gene lost 4 bases, with 9 bases spanning the gap. CDR1 and CDR2 from the germline V gene are LGHNA and YSLEER. DNA for the CDR3: TGCGCCAGCAGCCAAGAAGGGAGGGCCACTGAAGCTTTCTTT. It codes for CASSQEGRATEAFF.

The CDR3 bases are TGTGCCACCAGCAGAGAAAAGGCGGCTAGCGGGAGCGGGCAGTTCTTC. Translation gives CATSREKAASGSGQFF. The gene calls are TRBV15 and TRBJ2-1; 10 positions match TRBD2. This CDR3 contains 16 residues. V shed 0 bases and J 12 bases; nucleotides not matched to a gene: 11. Germline values: CDR1 LNHNV, CDR2 YYDKDF (reference sequence).

The chain combines TRBV25-1 with TRBJ2-7; D is undetermined. This CDR3 contains 15 residues. The V gene's germline CDR1 is MGHDK and CDR2 SYGVNS. Trimming took off 2 bases at V and 3 bases at J, with 14 bases between the two ends. For the CDR3, the DNA is TGTGCCAGCAGTGAAAGGTACACTGGCTACTACGAGCAGTACTTC. Translation: CASSERYTGYYEQYF.

This clone was found once. The chain carries TRBV6-4 and TRBJ2-6, with 9 nucleotides matching TRBD2. This CDR3 spans 16 amino acids. Germline CDR1 is MRHNA and CDR2 is SNTAGT. V lost 3 bases, J lost 0 bases, and 0 bases stayed unmatched. CDR3 residues: CASSEREGSGANVLTF. The DNA for the CDR3 is TGTGCCAGCAGTGAGCGGGAGGGCTCTGGGGCCAACGTCCTGACTTTC.

V is TRBV18 and J is TRBJ2-1, with no clear D. CDR1 KGHSH and CDR2 LQKENI come from the germline V gene. Trimming shortened V by 3 bases and J by 5 bases, and 8 bases separated the two germline ends. CDR3 length: 13 amino acids. The CDR3 reads CASSPTADNEQFF. The CDR3 region has the DNA TGTGCCAGCTCACCGACTGCAGACAATGAGCAGTTCTTC.

For this clone: The junction does not match germline at one end; this may be a read error. The chain carries TRBV28 and TRBJ1-5; D not resolved. This CDR3 spans 14 amino acids. The V gene's germline CDR1 is MDHEN and CDR2 SYDVKM. As DNA, the CDR3 is TGTGCCAGCAGTTTAGAAGCTGACTATCAGTCCCAGCATTTT. Translating it yields CASSLEADYQSQHF.

This chain joins TRBV7-9 and TRBJ2-7; 7 bases align to TRBD1. Germline assignment: CDR1 SEHNR and CDR2 FQNEAQ (reference sequence). After removal of 5 bases from V and 4 bases from J, the junction contained 5 bases not matched to a gene. The CDR3 is 13 residues long. CDR3 in amino acids: CASSEGQSYEQYF. As DNA, the CDR3 is TGTGCCAGCAGCGAGGGACAGTCATACGAGCAGTACTTC. The full variable domain, with the rest looked up from reference TRBV7-9 and TRBJ2-7, is DTGVSQNPRHKITKRGQNVTFRCDPISEHNRLYWYRQTLGQGPEFLTYFQNEAQLEKSRLLSDRFSAERPKGSFSTLEIQRTEQGDSAMYLCASSEGQSYEQYFGPGTRLTVT.

This sequence joins TRBV11-2 and TRBJ2-1, with TRBD2 matching 7 bases. J lost 8 bases, V lost 0 bases, and 7 bases had no gene match. From germline, CDR1 is SGHAT and CDR2 FQNNGV. The CDR3 extends over 15 amino acids. The chain's CDR3 is CASSLDWSSGHEQFF. CDR3 DNA: TGTGCCAGCAGCTTAGATTGGAGTAGCGGGCATGAGCAGTTCTTC.

The genes are TRBV5-1 and TRBJ1-1, with TRBD1 identical over 7 bases. J was trimmed by 1 base and V by 4 bases; bases with no gene match: 4. Germline values: CDR1 SGHRS, CDR2 YFSETQ. The CDR3 is 14 amino acids. CDR3 bases: TGCGCCAGCAGCCATCGACAGGGGAACACTGAAGCTTTCTTT. It encodes CASSHRQGNTEAFF.

The chain combines TRBV7-2 with TRBJ1-2; D is uncertain. The V end was cut by 3 bases, the J end by 4 bases, with 6 bases between. Germline CDR1 SGHTA, CDR2 FQGNSA. The CDR3 consists of 12 residues. Here the CDR3 reads CASSLGSYGYTF. The CDR3 DNA follows: TGTGCCAGCAGCTTGGGCAGCTATGGCTACACCTTC. The full variable domain, in which reference TRBV7-2 and TRBJ1-2 provide the parts outside the CDR3, is GAGVSQSPSNKVTEKGKDVELRCDPISGHTALYWYRQSLGQGLEFLIYFQGNSAPDKSGLPSDRFSAERTGGSVSTLTIQRTQQEDSAVYLCASSLGSYGYTFGSGTRLTVV.

The rearrangement uses TRBV6-5 and TRBJ1-4; 7 bases are shared with TRBD1. Germline lookup yields CDR1 MNHEY and CDR2 SVGAGI. The CDR3 totals 15 residues. V gave up 2 bases and J gave up 5 bases; unmatched junction bases: 5. CDR3 protein: CASSYTGQRNEKLFF. The CDR3 region has the DNA TGTGCCAGCAGTTACACGGGACAGCGGAATGAAAAACTGTTTTTT.

J is TRBJ2-1 and V is TRBV27, with D unresolved. Trimming stripped 5 bases from V and 7 bases from J, with 6 bases between. Germline loops: CDR1 MNHEY, CDR2 SMNVEV (reference sequence). The CDR3 extends over 11 amino acids. The CDR3 DNA is TGTGCCAGCAGTCGAGTTAATGAGCAGTTCTTC. The encoded protein is CASSRVNEQFF.

The V call is TRBV5-4, the J call TRBJ2-2; TRBD1 aligns across 9 bases. This CDR3 has 17 amino acids. J lost 6 bases, V lost 0 bases, and 9 bases had no gene match. Germline values: CDR1 SGHNT, CDR2 YYREEE (reference sequence). CDR3 residues: CASSLAQGQGYSGELFF. CDR3 nucleotide sequence: TGTGCCAGCAGCTTGGCCCAGGGACAGGGCTATTCCGGGGAGCTGTTTTTT.

The rearrangement joins TRBV30 to TRBJ1-4; 9 bases are a match to TRBD1. V shed 1 base, J shed 5 bases, and the junction held 5 bases outside the gene matches. Germline V gene lookup returns CDR1 GTSNPN and CDR2 SVGIG (reference sequence). This CDR3 has 15 amino acids. The CDR3 coding sequence is TGTGCCTGGAGTGATGGAGGACAGGGGAATGAAAAACTGTTTTTT. It is translated as CAWSDGGQGNEKLFF.

The rearrangement uses TRBV5-8 and TRBJ1-3; D is unclear. V was clipped by 3 bases and J by 0 bases, with 10 bases between them. Germline-derived CDR1 and CDR2 are SGHTS and YDEGEE. The CDR3 loop spans 15 amino acids. The chain's CDR3 is CASSSDVSSGNTIYF. The CDR3 DNA sequence: TGTGCCAGCAGCTCGGACGTTAGCTCTGGAAACACCATATATTTT.

V is TRBV5-1 and J is TRBJ1-4; tentatively, D is TRBD1 (6 bases). CDR1 and CDR2 from the germline V gene are SGHRS and YFSETQ. This CDR3 contains 15 residues. V dropped 4 bases and J dropped 3 bases, with 13 bases sitting between them. The CDR3 DNA follows: TGCGCCAGCAGCCCCCGGGGGGCCCCTAATGAAAAACTGTTTTTT. Its translation is CASSPRGAPNEKLFF.

The table lists this clone with a few counts. V is TRBV7-9 and J is TRBJ2-5; 13 positions agree with TRBD2. CDR3 size: 16 residues. After removal of 5 bases from V and 2 bases from J, the junction contained 5 bases not matched to a gene. CDR1 and CDR2 (germline): SEHNR, FQNEAQ (reference sequence). The CDR3 DNA reads TGTGCCAGCAGCCCGGGACTAGCGGGGATGCAAGAGACCCAGTACTTC. This encodes CASSPGLAGMQETQYF.

The chain links TRBV6-5 to TRBJ2-3; D may be TRBD1 or TRBD2 (5 bases each). V lost 0 bases and J lost 0, with 10 bases in between. This CDR3 has 16 residues. CDR1 is MNHEY and CDR2 is SVGAGI in the germline V gene. The CDR3: CASSYSSGASTDTQYF. CDR3 in DNA: TGTGCCAGCAGTTACTCGTCCGGGGCTAGCACAGATACGCAGTATTTT.

The chain is built from TRBV5-1 and TRBJ1-4; D gene unclear. Germline V gene sequence: CDR1 SGHRS, CDR2 YFSETQ. V gave up 4 bases and J gave up 2 bases, with 9 bases separating them. CDR3 size: 14 residues. CDR3 loop: CASSREVTNEKLFF. The CDR3 bases are TGCGCCAGCAGCCGTGAGGTCACTAATGAAAAACTGTTTTTT.

This chain connects TRBV18 to TRBJ1-1; D is unresolved. The CDR3 covers 13 residues. V dropped 2 bases and J dropped 8 bases, with 12 bases sitting between them. Germline assignment: CDR1 KGHSH and CDR2 LQKENI. The CDR3 loop is CASSPLVPGEAFF. CDR3 in DNA: TGTGCCAGCTCACCATTAGTGCCGGGGGAAGCTTTCTTT.

The chain couples TRBV7-9 to TRBJ1-1; 9 bases align to TRBD1. With V trimmed by 5 bases and J by 3 bases, 4 bases remained unmatched. This CDR3 spans 14 amino acids. Germline lookup yields CDR1 SEHNR and CDR2 FQNEAQ (reference sequence). The CDR3 region is CASSRRTGDTEAFF. For the CDR3, the DNA is TGTGCCAGCAGCCGCCGGACAGGGGACACTGAAGCTTTCTTT.

This rearrangement joins TRBV19 to TRBJ1-5; weak D call: TRBD1 (5 bases). The CDR3 totals 16 residues. Trimming removed 4 bases from V and 1 base from J, with 14 bases in between. CDR1 is LNHDA and CDR2 is SQIVND in the germline V gene (reference sequence). CDR3 DNA sequence: TGTGCCAGTAGTACAACCGGGGGGGGGAGCAATCAGCCCCAGCATTTT. Its translation: CASSTTGGGSNQPQHF.

The V call is TRBV5-1, the J call TRBJ2-3; tentative D call: TRBD1 (6 bases). The CDR3 consists of 15 residues. Germline-derived CDR1 and CDR2 are SGHRS and YFSETQ. V lost 3 bases and J 5 bases, leaving 16 bases between the germline ends. The CDR3 reads CASSSDSPTRDTQYF. CDR3 DNA: TGCGCCAGCAGCTCGGACAGCCCAACGCGAGATACGCAGTATTTT. The complete variable domain, with remaining parts taken from reference TRBV5-1 and TRBJ2-3, reads KAGVTQTPRYLIKTRGQQVTLSCSPISGHRSVSWYQQTPGQGLQFLFEYFSETQRNKGNFPGRFSGRQFSNSRSEMNVSTLELGDSALYLCASSSDSPTRDTQYFGPGTRLTVL.